This TCR beta chain was identified in a study of cytomegalovirus exposure and HLA in healthy donors. Study summary: Unique TCR beta sequences numbering about 100 million came from about 179 million T cells in an earlier analysis.

This CDR3 contains 12 residues. Per germline, CDR1 MRHNA and CDR2 SNTAGT. V lost 4 bases, J lost 7 bases, and 1 base stayed unmatched. Whole-study findings and limits: Despite most TCR sequences being rare, some public TCRs occurred in many donors. In a later analysis, more than 15,000 TCR beta sequences were associated with HLA alleles at 0.05 false discovery rate.

Points on this clone: What it recognizes is unknown.

With 60 Vbeta and 13 Jbeta primers, the PCR was carried out. Method: immunoSEQ multiplex PCR; TCRdb's copy keeps in-frame clones and lacks some. This sample has about 160,000 clones, with about 81% found just once. The chain employs TRBV6-4 and TRBJ2-1, with 7 bases fitting TRBD1. The TCR sequence derives from a woman aged 18-29 years in good health and CMV-seronegative. Sequenced sample: PBMCs. Here the CDR3 DNA reads TGTGCCAGCAGTGGGACAGGTAATGAGCAGTTCTTC. This encodes CASSGTGNEQFF.